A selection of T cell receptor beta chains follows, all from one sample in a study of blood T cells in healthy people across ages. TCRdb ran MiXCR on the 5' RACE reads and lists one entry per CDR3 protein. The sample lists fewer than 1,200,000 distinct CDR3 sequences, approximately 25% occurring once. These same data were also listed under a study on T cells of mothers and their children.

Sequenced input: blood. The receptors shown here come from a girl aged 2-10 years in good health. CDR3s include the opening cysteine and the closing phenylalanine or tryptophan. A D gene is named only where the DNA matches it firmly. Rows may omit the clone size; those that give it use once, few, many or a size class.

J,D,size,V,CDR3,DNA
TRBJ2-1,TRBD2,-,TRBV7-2,CASSLPGGGNEQFF,TGTGCCAGCAGCTTACCGGGAGGGGGTAATGAGCAGTTCTTC
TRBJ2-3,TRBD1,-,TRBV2,CASSEGGQGMHTQYF,TGTGCCAGCAGTGAAGGGGGACAGGGGATGCATACGCAGTATTTT
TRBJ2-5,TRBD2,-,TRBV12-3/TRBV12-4,CASRRTSGGGETQYF,TGTGCCAGCAGGCGGACTAGCGGGGGGGGAGAGACCCAGTACTTC
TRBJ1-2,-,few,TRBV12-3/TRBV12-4,CASTKRRLGNYGYTF,TGTGCCAGCACCAAGAGGAGACTCGGGAACTATGGCTACACCTTC
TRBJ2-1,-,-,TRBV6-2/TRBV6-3,CASSYQSLEREQFF,TGTGCCAGCAGTTACCAGTCACTAGAACGTGAGCAGTTCTTC
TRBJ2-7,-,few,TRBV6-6,CASSAPSALGEQYF,TGTGCCAGCAGTGCGCCAAGTGCCCTGGGCGAGCAGTACTTC
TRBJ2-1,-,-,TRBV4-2,CASSQETWDEQFF,TGTGCCAGCAGCCAAGAAACCTGGGATGAGCAGTTCTTC
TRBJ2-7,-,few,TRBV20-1,CGCPLVGWPIDEQYF,TGCGGATGCCCACTTGTGGGGTGGCCTATCGACGAGCAGTACTTC
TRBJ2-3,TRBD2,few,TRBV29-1,CSVEGTSGPTDTQYF,TGCAGCGTTGAAGGGACTAGCGGCCCCACAGATACGCAGTATTTT
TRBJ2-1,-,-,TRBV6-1,CASSIPGDNEQFF,TGTGCCAGCTCCATCCCAGGAGACAATGAGCAGTTCTTC
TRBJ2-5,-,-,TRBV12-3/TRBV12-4,CASSPGGIEETQYF,TGTGCCAGCAGTCCCGGTGGCATAGAAGAGACCCAGTACTTC
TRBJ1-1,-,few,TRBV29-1,CSVSGVLKNTEAFF,TGCAGCGTTTCAGGGGTCCTTAAGAACACTGAAGCTTTCTTT
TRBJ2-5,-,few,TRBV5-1,CASSLVGGQTQYF,TGCGCCAGCAGCTTAGTGGGGGGACAGACCCAGTACTTC
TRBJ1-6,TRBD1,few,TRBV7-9,CASSPPDRGSPLHF,TGTGCCAGCAGCCCCCCAGACAGGGGTTCACCCCTCCACTTT
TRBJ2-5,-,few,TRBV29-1,CSVRWSAQETQYF,TGCAGCGTTCGGTGGAGCGCCCAAGAGACCCAGTACTTC
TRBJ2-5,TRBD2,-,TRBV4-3,CASSQGRVSGGLETQYF,TGCGCCAGCAGCCAAGGAAGGGTCAGCGGGGGTTTGGAGACCCAGTACTTC
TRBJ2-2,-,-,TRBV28,CASSSDLGVGGELFF,TGTGCCAGCAGCTCCGACCTCGGGGTCGGCGGGGAGCTGTTTTTT
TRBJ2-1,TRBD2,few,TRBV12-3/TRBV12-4,CASSFSGLDLLRQFF,TGTGCCAGCAGTTTTAGCGGACTAGATCTTTTACGGCAGTTCTTC
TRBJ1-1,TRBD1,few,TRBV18,CASSPGQGMLGTEAFF,TGTGCCAGCTCACCGGGACAGGGAATGTTAGGGACTGAAGCTTTCTTT
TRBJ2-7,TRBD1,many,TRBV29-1,CSVAGQGYEQYF,TGCAGCGTTGCAGGACAGGGCTACGAGCAGTACTTC
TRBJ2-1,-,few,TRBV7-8,CASSRRQVWAGYNEQFF,TGTGCCAGCAGCCGACGACAGGTATGGGCTGGATACAATGAGCAGTTCTTC
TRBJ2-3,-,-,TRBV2,CASSEQRQVPNQPQYF,TGTGCCAGCAGTGAACAAAGACAGGTGCCGAATCAGCCCCAGTATTTT
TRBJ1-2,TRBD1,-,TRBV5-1,CASSLTGQGSYGYTF,TGCGCCAGCAGCTTGACGGGACAGGGCAGCTATGGCTACACCTTC
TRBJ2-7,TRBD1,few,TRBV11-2,CASRPGQGPEQYF,TGTGCCAGCAGGCCGGGACAGGGCCCCGAGCAGTACTTC
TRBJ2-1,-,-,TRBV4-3,CASSQDQASEQFF,TGCGCCAGCAGCCAAGATCAGGCTAGCGAGCAGTTCTTC
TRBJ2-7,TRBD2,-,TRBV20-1,CSARGLAGGFGYEQYF,TGCAGTGCTAGAGGGCTAGCGGGGGGGTTCGGGTACGAGCAGTACTTC
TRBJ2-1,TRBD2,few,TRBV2,CASSGPWVGRAVNEQFF,TGTGCCAGCAGTGGGCCTTGGGTCGGGAGGGCCGTCAATGAGCAGTTCTTC
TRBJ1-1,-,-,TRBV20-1,CSARSGQETTEAFF,TGCAGTGCTAGGTCCGGTCAGGAGACCACTGAAGCTTTCTTT
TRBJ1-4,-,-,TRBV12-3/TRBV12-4,CASSLGGITNEKLFF,TGTGCCAGCAGTTTGGGGGGCATAACTAATGAAAAACTGTTTTTT
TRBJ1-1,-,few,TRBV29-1,CSVRRGLTNTEAFF,TGCAGCGTTCGCCGGGGGCTGACGAACACTGAAGCTTTCTTT
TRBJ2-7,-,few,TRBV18,CASSPISHTLYEQYF,TGTGCCAGCTCGCCTATTTCCCATACCTTATACGAGCAGTACTTC